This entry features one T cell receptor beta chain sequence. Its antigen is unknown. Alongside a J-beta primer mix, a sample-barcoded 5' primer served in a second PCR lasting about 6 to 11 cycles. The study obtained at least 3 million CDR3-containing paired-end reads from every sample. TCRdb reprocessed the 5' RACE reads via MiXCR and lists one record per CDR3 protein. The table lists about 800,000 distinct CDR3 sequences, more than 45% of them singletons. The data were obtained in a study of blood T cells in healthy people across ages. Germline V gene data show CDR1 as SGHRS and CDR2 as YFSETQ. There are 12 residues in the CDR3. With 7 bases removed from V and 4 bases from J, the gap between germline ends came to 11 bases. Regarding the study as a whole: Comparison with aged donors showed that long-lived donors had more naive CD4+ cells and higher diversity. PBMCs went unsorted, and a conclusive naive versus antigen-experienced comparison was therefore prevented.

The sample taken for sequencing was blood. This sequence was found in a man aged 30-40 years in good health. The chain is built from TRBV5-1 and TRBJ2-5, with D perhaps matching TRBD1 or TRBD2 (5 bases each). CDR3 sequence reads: CASRSGRETQYF. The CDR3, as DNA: TGCGCCAGCCGCTCAGGGAGAGAGACCCAGTACTTC. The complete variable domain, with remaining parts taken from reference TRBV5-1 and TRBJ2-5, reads KAGVTQTPRYLIKTRGQQVTLSCSPISGHRSVSWYQQTPGQGLQFLFEYFSETQRNKGNFPGRFSGRQFSNSRSEMNVSTLELGDSALYLCASRSGRETQYFGPGTRLLVL.